The source of this TCR beta chain is a study of control samples from healthy donors and cancer patients. CDR1 and CDR2 from the germline V gene are LNHDA and SQIVND (reference sequence). V dropped 3 bases and J dropped 7 bases, with 7 bases sitting between them. CDR3 length: 12 amino acids. The protocol was immunoSEQ multiplex PCR, while the TCRdb copy is restricted to in-frame clones and leaves out a portion. The sample yields 65,000 to 95,000 clones, about 88% seen once. The J gene is TRBJ1-5, the V gene TRBV19; D uncertain. This sequence originates from a man aged 45-60 years in good health. Sequencing input: blood. This chain's CDR3 is CASSMGEQPQHF. In nucleotides, the CDR3 is TGTGCCAGTAGTATGGGTGAGCAGCCCCAGCATTTT.